Listed here are 9 T cell receptor beta chains from one sample, sequenced in a study of blood T cell repertoires in COVID-19. Some clones are missing from TCRdb's copy, which holds only in-frame ones; the method was immunoSEQ multiplex PCR. The sample yields around 110,000 clones, approximately 90% seen once. The sequencing input was peripheral blood. The receptors were gathered from a human donor with active COVID-19. The donor label of this sample is uncertain.

CDR3 protein: CASSLGGLPSFIETQYF. CDR3 sequence (DNA): TGTGCCAGCAGCTTAGGTGGTCTACCTTCATTCATAGAGACCCAGTACTTC. The V gene is TRBV7-2, the J gene TRBJ2-5, with D uncertain. The germline gives CDR1 SGHTA, CDR2 FQGNSA. The CDR3 extends over 17 amino acids. Between the trimmed V and J ends, which lost 1 base and 4 bases, there was a span of 19 bases.

The chain carries TRBV5-6 and TRBJ1-3; D might be TRBD1 (5 bases). The V end lost 5 bases, the J end lost 0 bases, and 15 bases lay between the germline ends. Looked up from germline, CDR1 is SGHDT and CDR2 is YYEEEE. The CDR3 is made up of 16 amino acids. The CDR3 region has the DNA TGTGCCAGCAGGTTCGGCAGGGCCTACTCTGGAAACACCATATATTTT. It yields the protein CASRFGRAYSGNTIYF. Complete variable domain (other parts from reference TRBV5-6 and TRBJ1-3): DAGVTQSPTHLIKTRGQQVTLRCSPKSGHDTVSWYQQALGQGPQFIFQYYEEEERQRGNFPDRFSGHQFPNYSSELNVNALLLGDSALYLCASRFGRAYSGNTIYFGEGSWLTVV.

This rearrangement joins TRBV5-4 to TRBJ2-7; TRBD1 matches 10 bases. CDR1 is SGHNT, CDR2 YYREEE, per germline (reference sequence). V dropped 5 bases and J dropped 4; count of bases not matched to a gene: 9. The CDR3 has 15 residues. The CDR3 region is CASRVDRGFLYEQYF. In DNA, the CDR3 is TGTGCCAGCAGGGTGGACAGGGGGTTTCTTTACGAGCAGTACTTC.

The genes are TRBV10-1 and TRBJ2-3, with 8 bases lining up with TRBD1. Germline loops: CDR1 WNHNN, CDR2 SYGVQD (reference sequence). The V and J ends lost 3 bases and 3 bases, in that order; junction bases with no gene match: 2. This CDR3 has 14 amino acids. The CDR3 spells CASSERTGTDTQYF. For the CDR3, the DNA is TGCGCCAGCAGTGAAAGGACAGGGACAGATACGCAGTATTTT.

The chain couples TRBV6-1 to TRBJ1-4; D gene ambiguous. The CDR3 length is 12 residues. V dropped 1 base and J dropped 8 bases, with 5 bases sitting between them. The germline V gene has CDR1 MNHNS and CDR2 SASEGT. The CDR3 region has the DNA TGTGCCAGCAGTGAAGTGGGCGAAAAACTGTTTTTT. Translation: CASSEVGEKLFF.

The CDR3 DNA sequence: TGTGCCTGGAAGAAACCGGGACTAGCGGGGGTCACCGGGGAGCTGTTTTTT. It translates to CAWKKPGLAGVTGELFF. This chain connects TRBV30 to TRBJ2-2, with TRBD2 identical over 14 bases. J gave up 4 bases and V 4 bases, and 8 bases lay outside the gene matches. Germline lookup yields CDR1 GTSNPN and CDR2 SVGIG (reference sequence). This CDR3 has 17 residues.

The V gene is TRBV11-1, the J gene TRBJ2-3, with 7 bases identical to TRBD2. The CDR3 has 15 residues. With V trimmed by 3 bases and J by 2 bases, 5 bases remained unmatched. Germline V gene sequence: CDR1 SGHAT, CDR2 FQDESV (reference sequence). The CDR3 sequence is CASSFKAGVTDTQYF. CDR3 nucleotides: TGTGCCAGCAGCTTCAAGGCGGGGGTCACAGATACGCAGTATTTT. The entire variable domain, with the rest obtained from reference TRBV11-1 and TRBJ2-3, is as follows: EAEVAQSPRYKITEKSQAVAFWCDPISGHATLYWYRQILGQGPELLVQFQDESVVDDSQLPKDRFSAERLKGVDSTLKIQPAELGDSAMYLCASSFKAGVTDTQYFGPGTRLTVL.

The CDR3 loop is CASSQLDTQYF. CDR3 nucleotides: TGTGCCAGCAGTCAGTTGGATACGCAGTATTTT. The chain couples TRBV12-3 or TRBV12-4 to TRBJ2-3; D is undetermined. V was cut by 5 bases and J by 6 bases, with 6 bases left in between. This CDR3 comprises 11 residues.

The CDR3 spells CASSWLNTEAFF. CDR3 DNA: TGTGCCAGTAGTTGGCTGAACACTGAAGCTTTCTTT. V is TRBV19 and J is TRBJ1-1; D gene unclear. Germline CDR1 and CDR2: LNHDA and SQIVND (reference sequence). This CDR3 region has 12 residues. Trimming cost V 5 bases and J 0 bases, with 4 bases left between them.